One TCR beta chain is described in this entry. These data are taken from a study of T-cell reconstitution after alpha-beta-depleted transplantation in children. The germline gives CDR1 SGHDT, CDR2 YYEEEE. This CDR3 is 16 amino acids long. The V gene lost 0 bases and the J gene lost 5 bases, with 14 bases spanning the gap. The TCRbeta library incorporated unique molecular identifiers. TCRdb re-called the PCR reads through MiXCR, storing one row per CDR3 protein. The sample has roughly 400,000 distinct CDR3 sequences; about a fifth are singletons. This chain connects TRBV5-6 to TRBJ2-2, with a tentative D call TRBD2 (5 bases). The TCR originated in a human donor who donated a stem cell graft to a child with acute myeloid leukemia. The sequencing here drew on PBMCs from the stem cell graft donor, taken from the stem cell graft. The DNA for the CDR3 is TGTGCCAGCAGCTTGGGTCACTCCGGAGGAACCGGGGAGCTGTTTTTT. It codes for CASSLGHSGGTGELFF.